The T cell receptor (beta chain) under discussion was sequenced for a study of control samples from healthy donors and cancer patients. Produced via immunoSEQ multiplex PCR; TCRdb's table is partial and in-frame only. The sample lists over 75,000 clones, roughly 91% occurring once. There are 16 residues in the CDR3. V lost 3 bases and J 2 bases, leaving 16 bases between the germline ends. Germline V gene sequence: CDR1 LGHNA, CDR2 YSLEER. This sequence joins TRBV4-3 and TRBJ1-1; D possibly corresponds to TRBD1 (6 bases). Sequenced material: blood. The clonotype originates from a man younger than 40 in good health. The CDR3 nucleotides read TGCGCCAGCAGCCAGTACTCTGACAGGAGCAACACTGAAGCTTTCTTT. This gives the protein CASSQYSDRSNTEAFF.